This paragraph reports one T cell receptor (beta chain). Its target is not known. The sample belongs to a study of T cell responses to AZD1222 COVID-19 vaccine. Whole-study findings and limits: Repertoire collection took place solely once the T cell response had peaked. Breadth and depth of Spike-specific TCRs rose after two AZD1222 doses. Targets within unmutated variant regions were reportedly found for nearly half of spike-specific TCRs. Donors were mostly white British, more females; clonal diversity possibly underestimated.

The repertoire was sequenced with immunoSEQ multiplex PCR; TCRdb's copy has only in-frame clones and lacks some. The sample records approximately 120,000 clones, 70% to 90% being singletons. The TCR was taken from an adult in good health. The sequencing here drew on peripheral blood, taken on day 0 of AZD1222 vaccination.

The CDR3 DNA is TGTGCCAGCAGCGTAGGAACACAGGGGGCCACTGAAGCTTTCTTT. It yields the protein CASSVGTQGATEAFF. The chain has TRBV9 and TRBJ1-1, with 9 bases identical to TRBD1. Germline CDR1 SGDLS, CDR2 YYNGEE. There are 15 residues in the CDR3. The trim removed 0 bases at V and 4 bases at J, leaving 4 bases unmatched.